The clone carrying this TCR beta chain appeared a few times. Its antigen is not known. V was trimmed by 8 bases and J by 6 bases, leaving 11 bases between them. This CDR3 has 13 residues. CDR1 is MDHEN, CDR2 SYDVKM, per germline. These data are taken from a study of cytomegalovirus exposure and HLA in healthy donors. The PCR ran on 60 Vbeta and 13 Jbeta primers. Sequencing was performed with immunoSEQ multiplex PCR; in TCRdb, only in-frame clones are kept and a portion is missing. This table has 150,000 to 160,000 clones, about three quarters appearing once. The study, taken as a whole, reports: Listed as cytomegalovirus-associated were 150 or so TCR beta chains.

The clonotype originates from a woman aged 35 to 49 in good health and CMV-seronegative. The sample consisted of PBMCs. The chain employs TRBV28 and TRBJ1-6; no definite D call. In nucleotides, the CDR3 is TGTGCCAGCGGAGGCAGGTCTAATTCACCCCTCCACTTT. Translating it yields CASGGRSNSPLHF.